The rows below give T cell receptor beta chains drawn from one sample of a study of cytomegalovirus exposure and HLA in healthy donors. This table comes from immunoSEQ multiplex PCR, and its TCRdb copy is limited to in-frame clones, with some not included. The table shows fewer than 300,000 clones, with around 87% occurring only once. The specimen was PBMCs. Receptors originate from a woman aged 18 to 35 in good health and CMV-seronegative. Both conserved end residues are part of each CDR3. Fields, in order: clone size, J gene, D gene, V gene, CDR3 protein, CDR3 DNA. D genes are given only for firm matches. Part of the rows lack a size; the others show once, few, many or a class for expanded clones.

clone_size: NA; j_call: TRBJ2-1; d_call: TRBD2; v_call: TRBV11-2; cdr3_aa: CASIPGREAFTGEQFF; cdr3_nt: TGTGCCAGCATCCCGGGGCGGGAGGCCTTCACTGGGGAGCAGTTCTTC
clone_size: NA; j_call: TRBJ2-2; d_call: NA; v_call: TRBV6-6; cdr3_aa: CASTFGIRHHTGELFF; cdr3_nt: TGTGCCAGCACTTTTGGAATTCGACACCACACCGGGGAGCTGTTTTTT
clone_size: NA; j_call: TRBJ2-7; d_call: TRBD2; v_call: TRBV19; cdr3_aa: CASTTSGRKEQYF; cdr3_nt: TGTGCCAGCACGACTAGCGGGAGGAAAGAGCAGTACTTC
clone_size: NA; j_call: TRBJ1-1; d_call: NA; v_call: TRBV19; cdr3_aa: CATGAQGNTEAFF; cdr3_nt: TGTGCCACAGGGGCGCAGGGGAACACTGAAGCTTTCTTT
clone_size: NA; j_call: TRBJ2-5; d_call: TRBD2; v_call: TRBV4-3; cdr3_aa: CASSLGLAGEVGETQYF; cdr3_nt: TGCGCCAGCAGCCTTGGACTAGCGGGAGAGGTGGGAGAGACCCAGTACTTC
clone_size: once; j_call: TRBJ2-3; d_call: NA; v_call: TRBV5-1; cdr3_aa: CASSGASEDTQYF; cdr3_nt: TGCGCCAGCAGCGGGGCTAGCGAAGATACGCAGTATTTT
clone_size: NA; j_call: TRBJ2-5; d_call: NA; v_call: TRBV27; cdr3_aa: CASSNGETQYF; cdr3_nt: TGTGCCAGCAGCAACGGGGAGACCCAGTACTTC
clone_size: NA; j_call: TRBJ1-5; d_call: NA; v_call: TRBV27; cdr3_aa: CASSKYRDQPQHF; cdr3_nt: TGTGCCAGCAGTAAGTACAGGGATCAGCCCCAGCATTTT
clone_size: NA; j_call: TRBJ2-3; d_call: TRBD2; v_call: TRBV2; cdr3_aa: CASSETGLAGAGTQYF; cdr3_nt: TGTGCCAGCAGTGAGACAGGACTAGCGGGAGCTGGTACGCAGTATTTT
clone_size: NA; j_call: TRBJ2-3; d_call: TRBD1; v_call: TRBV2; cdr3_aa: CASSRGLGDTQYF; cdr3_nt: TGTGCCAGCAGCAGGGGGCTCGGTGATACGCAGTATTTT
clone_size: NA; j_call: TRBJ1-1; d_call: NA; v_call: TRBV25-1; cdr3_aa: CASSDPRGGDTEAFF; cdr3_nt: TGTGCCAGCAGTGATCCAAGAGGAGGAGACACTGAAGCTTTCTTT
clone_size: NA; j_call: TRBJ1-2; d_call: NA; v_call: TRBV19; cdr3_aa: CASSIGGIYGYTF; cdr3_nt: TGTGCCAGTAGTATCGGGGGGATCTATGGCTACACCTTC
clone_size: NA; j_call: TRBJ1-1; d_call: NA; v_call: TRBV4-3; cdr3_aa: CASSRGGTEAFF; cdr3_nt: TGCGCCAGCAGCCGGGGGGGTACTGAAGCTTTCTTT
clone_size: NA; j_call: TRBJ2-7; d_call: TRBD2; v_call: TRBV6-1; cdr3_aa: CASSEYGTSGMSSYEQYF; cdr3_nt: TGTGCCAGCAGTGAGTATGGGACTAGCGGGATGAGCTCCTACGAGCAGTACTTC
clone_size: NA; j_call: TRBJ2-7; d_call: TRBD2; v_call: TRBV18; cdr3_aa: CASSPPRLAGVSYEQYF; cdr3_nt: TGTGCCAGCTCACCACCTCGACTAGCGGGAGTCTCCTACGAGCAGTACTTC
clone_size: many; j_call: TRBJ2-5; d_call: TRBD2; v_call: TRBV7-2; cdr3_aa: CASSSTSGSETQYF; cdr3_nt: TGTGCCAGCAGCTCGACTAGCGGGAGCGAGACCCAGTACTTC
clone_size: NA; j_call: TRBJ2-2; d_call: TRBD1; v_call: TRBV19; cdr3_aa: CASSRQGVAGELFF; cdr3_nt: TGTGCCAGTAGTAGACAGGGGGTCGCCGGGGAGCTGTTTTTT
clone_size: NA; j_call: TRBJ2-1; d_call: TRBD2; v_call: TRBV2; cdr3_aa: CASSETGLAINEQFF; cdr3_nt: TGTGCCAGCAGTGAAACGGGACTAGCCATCAATGAGCAGTTCTTC
clone_size: NA; j_call: TRBJ2-3; d_call: NA; v_call: TRBV6-4; cdr3_aa: CASSETETSLSDTQYF; cdr3_nt: TGTGCCAGCAGTGAAACGGAGACTAGTCTGTCGGATACGCAGTATTTT
clone_size: once; j_call: TRBJ2-7; d_call: TRBD2; v_call: TRBV27; cdr3_aa: CASAGTSVSYEQYF; cdr3_nt: TGTGCCAGCGCTGGGACTAGCGTCTCCTACGAGCAGTACTTC
clone_size: NA; j_call: TRBJ1-4; d_call: NA; v_call: TRBV6-1; cdr3_aa: CASSERWQVYEKLFF; cdr3_nt: TGTGCCAGCAGTGAAAGGTGGCAGGTATATGAAAAACTGTTTTTT
clone_size: NA; j_call: TRBJ2-6; d_call: NA; v_call: TRBV6-1; cdr3_aa: CASTYSPGANVLTF; cdr3_nt: TGTGCCAGCACCTACAGTCCTGGGGCCAACGTCCTGACTTTC
clone_size: NA; j_call: TRBJ2-1; d_call: NA; v_call: TRBV7-9; cdr3_aa: CASSSNYNEQFF; cdr3_nt: TGTGCCAGCAGCTCAAACTACAATGAGCAGTTCTTC
clone_size: NA; j_call: TRBJ2-7; d_call: NA; v_call: TRBV6-5; cdr3_aa: CASSLHRLASNEQYF; cdr3_nt: TGTGCCAGCAGTTTACACCGGCTAGCGAGCAACGAGCAGTACTTC
clone_size: NA; j_call: TRBJ2-3; d_call: TRBD1; v_call: TRBV4-3; cdr3_aa: CASSQDPGQGATDTQYF; cdr3_nt: TGCGCCAGCAGCCAAGACCCGGGACAGGGGGCCACAGATACGCAGTATTTT
clone_size: NA; j_call: TRBJ2-6; d_call: NA; v_call: TRBV7-3; cdr3_aa: CASSLKSGQGLSGANVLTF; cdr3_nt: TGTGCCAGCAGCTTAAAATCTGGGCAGGGGCTGTCTGGGGCCAACGTCCTGACTTTC
clone_size: NA; j_call: TRBJ1-1; d_call: NA; v_call: TRBV6-5; cdr3_aa: CASSYSGGGTEAFF; cdr3_nt: TGTGCCAGCAGTTACTCCGGTGGTGGCACTGAAGCTTTCTTT
clone_size: NA; j_call: TRBJ2-3; d_call: NA; v_call: TRBV27; cdr3_aa: CASARGAGRGDTQYF; cdr3_nt: TGTGCCAGCGCAAGAGGGGCGGGACGGGGGGATACGCAGTATTTT
clone_size: NA; j_call: TRBJ2-1; d_call: NA; v_call: TRBV10-3; cdr3_aa: CAISEYKTNEQFF; cdr3_nt: TGTGCCATCAGTGAGTATAAGACAAATGAGCAGTTCTTC
clone_size: few; j_call: TRBJ1-3; d_call: NA; v_call: TRBV19; cdr3_aa: CASSPGHLPDTIYF; cdr3_nt: TGTGCCAGTAGTCCAGGCCACCTACCAGACACCATATATTTT
clone_size: NA; j_call: TRBJ2-1; d_call: TRBD2; v_call: TRBV4-1; cdr3_aa: CASSPLAGASNEQFF; cdr3_nt: TGCGCCAGCAGCCCTCTAGCGGGAGCATCCAATGAGCAGTTCTTC
clone_size: NA; j_call: TRBJ2-7; d_call: TRBD2; v_call: TRBV6-6; cdr3_aa: CASSSPRAGDRYEQYF; cdr3_nt: TGTGCCAGCAGTTCCCCCCGGGCGGGGGACCGATACGAGCAGTACTTC
clone_size: once; j_call: TRBJ2-7; d_call: TRBD1; v_call: TRBV7-7; cdr3_aa: CASSLGPQGNHEQYF; cdr3_nt: TGTGCTAGCAGCTTAGGACCACAGGGGAACCACGAGCAGTACTTC
clone_size: NA; j_call: TRBJ2-7; d_call: TRBD2; v_call: TRBV28; cdr3_aa: CASRGTSGYEQYF; cdr3_nt: TGTGCCAGCAGGGGGACTAGCGGCTACGAGCAGTACTTC
clone_size: NA; j_call: TRBJ1-2; d_call: NA; v_call: TRBV9; cdr3_aa: CASSEFRDTAYGYTF; cdr3_nt: TGTGCCAGCAGCGAGTTCCGGGACACCGCCTATGGCTACACCTTC
clone_size: NA; j_call: TRBJ2-3; d_call: TRBD2; v_call: TRBV28; cdr3_aa: CASSPGLAGDTQYF; cdr3_nt: TGTGCCAGCAGTCCTGGACTAGCGGGAGATACGCAGTATTTT
clone_size: NA; j_call: TRBJ2-1; d_call: TRBD2; v_call: TRBV11-3; cdr3_aa: CASSKRESGNEQFF; cdr3_nt: TGTGCCAGCAGCAAGCGGGAGTCGGGCAATGAGCAGTTCTTC
clone_size: NA; j_call: TRBJ2-3; d_call: TRBD2; v_call: TRBV18; cdr3_aa: CASSPNGRAGTDTQYF; cdr3_nt: TGTGCCAGCTCACCAAACGGGAGGGCCGGCACAGATACGCAGTATTTT
clone_size: once; j_call: TRBJ2-7; d_call: TRBD1; v_call: TRBV4-3; cdr3_aa: CASSHGTGYKECYPLSHYEQYF; cdr3_nt: TGCGCCAGCAGCCACGGGACAGGGTACAAAGAATGTTACCCCCTTAGTCACTACGAGCAGTACTTC
clone_size: NA; j_call: TRBJ2-7; d_call: TRBD1; v_call: TRBV7-2; cdr3_aa: CASSLETGDHEQYF; cdr3_nt: TGTGCCAGCAGCTTAGAGACAGGGGATCACGAGCAGTACTTC
clone_size: NA; j_call: TRBJ1-1; d_call: NA; v_call: TRBV10-3; cdr3_aa: CAISDGGPTAFF; cdr3_nt: TGTGCCATCAGTGATGGAGGACCCACTGCTTTCTTT
clone_size: NA; j_call: TRBJ2-1; d_call: NA; v_call: TRBV9; cdr3_aa: CASSVSTYNEQFF; cdr3_nt: TGTGCCAGCAGCGTATCCACCTACAATGAGCAGTTCTTC
clone_size: once; j_call: TRBJ2-7; d_call: NA; v_call: TRBV21-1; cdr3_aa: CASSKGGDREYEQYF; cdr3_nt: TGTGCCAGCAGCAAAGGCGGGGACAGGGAATACGAGCAGTACTTC
clone_size: NA; j_call: TRBJ1-6; d_call: TRBD1; v_call: TRBV6-5; cdr3_aa: CASSYSTDRGNSPLHF; cdr3_nt: TGTGCCAGCAGTTACTCTACCGACAGGGGTAACTCTCCCCTCCACTTT
clone_size: NA; j_call: TRBJ2-1; d_call: TRBD2; v_call: TRBV4-3; cdr3_aa: CASSSRGGGSPPSSYNEQFF; cdr3_nt: TGCGCCAGCAGCTCCCGTGGGGGAGGGTCACCCCCGAGCTCCTACAATGAGCAGTTCTTC
clone_size: NA; j_call: TRBJ2-7; d_call: TRBD1; v_call: TRBV7-7; cdr3_aa: CASSYGTGRSYEQYF; cdr3_nt: TGTGCCAGCAGCTACGGGACAGGGCGGTCCTACGAGCAGTACTTC
clone_size: NA; j_call: TRBJ1-1; d_call: NA; v_call: TRBV5-1; cdr3_aa: CASSLGQRPEAFF; cdr3_nt: TGCGCCAGCAGCTTGGGACAGAGACCTGAAGCTTTCTTT
clone_size: NA; j_call: TRBJ2-7; d_call: TRBD1; v_call: TRBV7-9; cdr3_aa: CASSPRQGISYEQYF; cdr3_nt: TGTGCCAGCAGCCCCCGACAGGGGATATCCTACGAGCAGTACTTC
clone_size: NA; j_call: TRBJ2-7; d_call: TRBD2; v_call: TRBV9; cdr3_aa: CASSVDWGGYEQYF; cdr3_nt: TGTGCCAGCAGCGTAGACTGGGGGGGATACGAGCAGTACTTC
clone_size: NA; j_call: TRBJ1-4; d_call: TRBD1; v_call: TRBV2; cdr3_aa: CASRRTGKVGKLFF; cdr3_nt: TGTGCCAGCAGAAGGACAGGGAAGGTTGGAAAACTGTTTTTT
clone_size: once; j_call: TRBJ1-4; d_call: NA; v_call: TRBV2; cdr3_aa: CASSGTTGANEKLFF; cdr3_nt: TGTGCCAGCAGTGGGACGACAGGAGCTAATGAAAAACTGTTTTTT
clone_size: once; j_call: TRBJ2-3; d_call: TRBD2; v_call: TRBV6-6; cdr3_aa: CASSYPPGGSPDTQYF; cdr3_nt: TGTGCCAGCAGTTACCCCCCGGGAGGGTCCCCAGATACGCAGTATTTT